This T cell receptor (beta chain) was obtained from a study of spatial heterogeneity in lung cancer. Regarding the study as a whole: The study found that expanded intratumoral alpha and beta TCR counts tracked tumor mutation counts. As ubiquitous and regional nonsynonymous mutations varied, counts of ubiquitous and regional expanded TCRs tracked them, respectively.

TCRdb re-derived calls from the 5' RACE reads in MiXCR, one entry per CDR3 protein. The table lists under 20,000 distinct CDR3 sequences, 9.6% of them singletons. The CDR3 totals 17 residues. CDR1 is SGHDT, CDR2 YYEEEE, per germline. V lost 4 bases to trimming and J lost 4 bases; unmatched junction nucleotides: 12. Time point denoted: sample taken at primary tumor resection. The sample holds a few counts of this clonotype. What it binds is unknown. This beta chain is an unintended read in a library built for alpha chains; its size means little. This clonotype was obtained from a female donor with early-stage non-small cell lung cancer. The chain recombines TRBV5-6 with TRBJ2-3, with 10 bases lining up with TRBD2. Sequenced material: lung tumor tissue, taken at surgery. In DNA form, the CDR3 reads TGTGCCAGCAGCCGCGGGCCCAGCGGGGGGGCCGCAGATACGCAGTATTTT. This encodes CASSRGPSGGAADTQYF.